This is a list of T cell receptor beta chains from one sample in a study of cytomegalovirus exposure and HLA in healthy donors. Generated by immunoSEQ multiplex PCR, the TCRdb table keeps only in-frame clones and is missing some. The sample carries approximately 190,000 clones, around 86% recorded once. Source material: PBMCs. These TCRs come from a man aged 40-49 years in good health and CMV-seropositive. The CDR3 runs from the conserved cysteine through the conserved F or W. Each record gives: D gene, J gene, clone size, V gene, CDR3 DNA, CDR3 protein. The D gene is left open where the match is weak. Where a row states a size, it is once, few, many or the class of an expanded clone; other rows omit it.

.,TRBJ2-6,.,TRBV5-1,TGCGCCAGCAGCACAGGGTGGGGTGGGGCCACCGTCCTGACTTTC,CASSTGWGGATVLTF
.,TRBJ1-5,.,TRBV7-2,TGTGCCAGCAGTTACGGAGAGGAGGGAGGACAGCCCCAGCATTTT,CASSYGEEGGQPQHF
.,TRBJ2-6,few,TRBV29-1,TGCAGCGTTATGAGTACTGGGGCCAACGTCCTGACTTTC,CSVMSTGANVLTF
.,TRBJ2-2,.,TRBV4-3,TGCGCCAGCAGCCAAGTCCCCTCCGGGGAGCTGTTTTTT,CASSQVPSGELFF
TRBD1,TRBJ1-4,.,TRBV18,TGTGCCAGCTCACCAATCGGGACAGAACTGTTTTTT,CASSPIGTELFF
.,TRBJ1-4,.,TRBV27,TGTGCCAGCAGTCCGAGACAGTCAACTAATGAAAAACTGTTTTTT,CASSPRQSTNEKLFF
.,TRBJ2-2,.,TRBV7-3,TGTGCCAGCAGCTTATCCCGGAACACCGGGGAGCTGTTTTTT,CASSLSRNTGELFF
TRBD1,TRBJ2-7,.,TRBV5-4,TGTGCCAGCAGCTTGGCCGGGACAGGGAGGGTCGAGCAGTACTTC,CASSLAGTGRVEQYF
.,TRBJ1-5,.,TRBV18,TGTGCCAGCTCACGACAGAATAGCAATCAGCCCCAGCATTTT,CASSRQNSNQPQHF
.,TRBJ2-7,.,TRBV5-1,TGCGCCAGCAGCTTGTTGCCAGGGGGAGGTGACGAGCAGTACTTC,CASSLLPGGGDEQYF
TRBD2,TRBJ2-3,.,TRBV6-5,TGTGCCAGCAGTTACTCAAGCGGGGCAGATACGCAGTATTTT,CASSYSSGADTQYF
.,TRBJ1-2,.,TRBV13,TGTGCCAGCAGCTTAGCCAGGGGTGAAGGCTACACCTTC,CASSLARGEGYTF
TRBD2,TRBJ2-7,.,TRBV7-6,TGTGCCAGCAGCTTAGGGGGCTTCGGGGGGATCTCCTACGAGCAGTACTTC,CASSLGGFGGISYEQYF
.,TRBJ2-1,.,TRBV11-3,TGTGCCAGCAGCTTTCTCCCGGGAATAGGTGAGCAGTTCTTC,CASSFLPGIGEQFF
.,TRBJ2-7,.,TRBV2,TGTGCCAGCAGTCCAAAAACGGGATACTCCTACGAGCAGTACTTC,CASSPKTGYSYEQYF
TRBD2,TRBJ2-1,.,TRBV19,TGTGCCAGTAGTATTAAGCGGGGGGGCATCAGTGAGCAGTTCTTC,CASSIKRGGISEQFF